The 29 T cell receptor beta chains presented below share a single source sample, sequenced in a study of OX40 agonist ivuxolimab in advanced cancers. Produced via immunoSEQ multiplex PCR; TCRdb's table is partial and in-frame only. There are about 82,000 clones in the sample; 91% occur only once, and under 3% lies in the top ten. Sequencing was performed on CD4+ or CD8+ T cells sorted from blood, taken in a trial of the OX40 agonist ivuxolimab. The receptors derive from an adult with an advanced solid tumor such as melanoma, head and neck, liver or kidney cancer.

V gene TRBV4-1 combines with J gene TRBJ1-2; 8 nucleotides line up with TRBD1. CDR3 length: 15 amino acids. Looked up from germline, CDR1 is MGHRA and CDR2 is YSYEKL. The ends lost 1 base at V and 8 bases at J; junction bases unmatched: 9. The CDR3: CASSQALDRVSGYTF. CDR3 coding DNA: TGCGCCAGCAGCCAAGCCTTGGACAGGGTGAGCGGCTACACCTTC.

The chain is built from TRBV25-1 and TRBJ2-5, with 7 bases aligning to TRBD1. CDR1 and CDR2 (germline): MGHDK, SYGVNS. The CDR3 has 14 amino acids. The V gene end was trimmed by 6 bases and the J gene end by 3 bases; junction bases not matched to a gene: 7. In nucleotides, the CDR3 is TGTGCCAGCAGGGAGACAGGGTGGGAAGAGACCCAGTACTTC. This encodes CASRETGWEETQYF.

The chain combines TRBV7-9 with TRBJ2-3; TRBD1 matches at 11 bases. Trimming cost V 4 bases and J 4 bases; bases outside gene matches: 7. Germline-derived CDR1 and CDR2 are SEHNR and FQNEAQ (reference sequence). The CDR3 has 16 amino acids. This CDR3 is CASSSGTGGWSDTQYF. DNA of the CDR3: TGTGCCAGCAGCTCCGGGACAGGGGGATGGTCAGATACGCAGTATTTT. Looking up the rest from reference TRBV7-9 and TRBJ2-3 gives the full variable domain: DTGVSQNPRHKITKRGQNVTFRCDPISEHNRLYWYRQTLGQGPEFLTYFQNEAQLEKSRLLSDRFSAERPKGSFSTLEIQRTEQGDSAMYLCASSSGTGGWSDTQYFGPGTRLTVL.

This rearrangement joins TRBV4-1 to TRBJ2-3; D perhaps matches TRBD1 (6 bases). V dropped 4 bases and J dropped 2 bases, with 13 bases sitting between them. The CDR3 spans 15 residues. Germline assignment: CDR1 MGHRA and CDR2 YSYEKL. CDR3 nucleotide sequence: TGCGCCAGCAGCCGAACAGGGAAGAACACAGATACGCAGTATTTT. Translating it yields CASSRTGKNTDTQYF.

The chain recombines TRBV19 with TRBJ2-7; either TRBD1 or TRBD2 may supply D (5 bases each). The V end lost 3 bases, the J end lost 4 bases, and 13 bases lay between the germline ends. CDR3 length: 14 residues. CDR1 and CDR2 (germline): LNHDA, SQIVND (reference sequence). The CDR3 DNA is TGTGCCAGTAGTATGCAGGGACCACCTTACGAGCAGTACTTC. Its translation: CASSMQGPPYEQYF.

The table lists this clone with a few counts. The gene calls are TRBV6-1 and TRBJ2-7; no definite D call. In germline, CDR1 is MNHNS, CDR2 SASEGT. This CDR3 region has 16 residues. Trimming took off 0 bases at V and 2 bases at J, with 14 bases between the two ends. Written as DNA, the CDR3 is TGTGCCAGCAGTGAAGCGGCTCGTGGCAGCACCTACGAGCAGTACTTC. Its translation is CASSEAARGSTYEQYF.

There are a few counts of this clone. The rearrangement uses TRBV19 and TRBJ2-5; D not certain. The CDR3 is made up of 13 amino acids. The germline CDR1 and CDR2 sequences are LNHDA and SQIVND (reference sequence). V gave up 4 bases and J gave up 4 bases, with 10 bases separating them. The CDR3: CASSSSEAETQYF. For the CDR3, the DNA is TGTGCCAGTAGTAGCTCAGAGGCAGAGACCCAGTACTTC. Drawing the rest from reference TRBV19 and TRBJ2-5, the complete variable domain is DGGITQSPKYLFRKEGQNVTLSCEQNLNHDAMYWYRQDPGQGLRLIYYSQIVNDFQKGDIAEGYSVSREKKESFPLTVTSAQKNPTAFYLCASSSSEAETQYFGPGTRLLVL.

The chain combines TRBV5-1 with TRBJ2-5; 8 nucleotides align to TRBD2. Germline-derived CDR1 and CDR2 are SGHRS and YFSETQ. This CDR3 contains 14 residues. The ends lost 5 bases at V and 5 bases at J; junction bases unmatched: 8. CDR3 loop: CASSSGLVGETQYF. Written as DNA, the CDR3 is TGCGCCAGCAGTTCGGGACTAGTGGGTGAGACCCAGTACTTC.

The gene calls are TRBV29-1 and TRBJ2-2, with D perhaps TRBD1 or TRBD2 (6 bases each). The germline V and J ends were trimmed by 7 bases and 5 bases, with 11 bases remaining between them. CDR1 SQVTM and CDR2 ANQGSEA come from the germline V gene. The CDR3 has 12 residues. CDR3 nucleotides: TGCAGCGGTAGGAGGGGGACCGGGGAGCTGTTTTTT. It is translated as CSGRRGTGELFF.

As DNA, the CDR3 is TGTGCCAGCAGACCCGGGACAGCGATTTATGGCTACACCTTC. This encodes CASRPGTAIYGYTF. The chain employs TRBV5-4 and TRBJ1-2, with TRBD1 matching 7 bases. Per the germline V gene, CDR1 is SGHNT and CDR2 is YYREEE (reference sequence). This CDR3 is 14 amino acids long. Unmatched junction bases numbered 9, after V lost 5 bases and J lost 5 bases.

V gene TRBV5-6 combines with J gene TRBJ1-2; 9 nucleotides align to TRBD1. This CDR3 is 14 amino acids long. Germline lookup yields CDR1 SGHDT and CDR2 YYEEEE. V was pared by 4 bases and J by 1 base, with 2 bases of the junction left unmatched. The CDR3: CASSPGQGNYGYTF. The CDR3, as DNA: TGTGCCAGCAGCCCGGGACAGGGTAACTATGGCTACACCTTC.

This clone was counted a single time. CDR3 region: CATASGDWVVNEQFF. The CDR3 DNA is TGTGCCACGGCCTCTGGGGACTGGGTCGTCAATGAGCAGTTCTTC. V usage is TRBV5-6 and J usage is TRBJ2-1, with D possibly being TRBD2 (6 bases). V lost 9 bases and J lost 6, with 22 bases in between. The CDR3 has 15 amino acids. Germline lookup yields CDR1 SGHDT and CDR2 YYEEEE.

The chain has TRBV7-8 and TRBJ2-1; D is unresolved. V shed 1 base and J shed 4 bases, with 8 bases lying between them. This CDR3 is built from 14 residues. Germline V lookup: CDR1 SGHVS, CDR2 FQNEAQ. CDR3 coding DNA: TGTGCCAGCAGCTTAGGGGAAGCTTACAATGAGCAGTTCTTC. Translating gives CASSLGEAYNEQFF.

The chain has TRBV7-8 and TRBJ2-7, with 10 bases aligning to TRBD2. CDR1 is SGHVS and CDR2 is FQNEAQ in the germline V gene. Trimming at V came to 10 bases and at J to 0 bases, leaving 6 bases not matched to a gene. This CDR3 has 14 amino acids. The CDR3 sequence is CAISGTSDSYEQYF. In DNA, the CDR3 is TGTGCCATTTCCGGGACTAGCGACTCCTACGAGCAGTACTTC.

This chain uses TRBV5-1 with TRBJ1-1, with D tentatively TRBD1 (5 bases). The CDR3 extends over 12 amino acids. V lost 2 bases and J 6 bases, leaving 8 bases between the germline ends. Per the germline V gene, CDR1 is SGHRS and CDR2 is YFSETQ. The CDR3 DNA reads TGCGCCAGCAGCTTTCGGGGCGCTGAAGCTTTCTTT. Translated, it gives CASSFRGAEAFF.

The CDR3 nucleotides read TGTGCCAGCAGCTTAGATCAGGGAGGGGTCACTGAAGCTTTCTTT. It is translated as CASSLDQGGVTEAFF. V and J are TRBV7-2 and TRBJ1-1, with D perhaps TRBD1 (5 bases). CDR3 length: 15 residues. Germline V lookup: CDR1 SGHTA, CDR2 FQGNSA. Trimming took 1 base from V and 4 from J, leaving 13 bases between them. Drawing the rest from reference TRBV7-2 and TRBJ1-1, the complete variable domain is GAGVSQSPSNKVTEKGKDVELRCDPISGHTALYWYRQSLGQGLEFLIYFQGNSAPDKSGLPSDRFSAERTGGSVSTLTIQRTQQEDSAVYLCASSLDQGGVTEAFFGQGTRLTVV.

This clone occurred once. The J gene is TRBJ2-4, the V gene TRBV11-2, with D hard to call. Germline CDR1 SGHAT, CDR2 FQNNGV. The V end lost 6 bases, the J end lost 2 bases, and 8 bases lay between the germline ends. The CDR3 totals 13 residues. CDR3 protein: CASRPLTKNIQYF. In DNA form, the CDR3 reads TGTGCCAGCAGACCCCTCACCAAAAACATTCAGTACTTC.

V and J are TRBV6-5 and TRBJ1-6, with no clear D. The CDR3 sequence is 14 residues long. Trimming removed 6 bases at V and 9 bases at J, with 15 bases between. Germline V gives CDR1 MNHEY, CDR2 SVGAGI. CDR3 nucleotide sequence: TGTGCCAGCAGAATGAGGAACTTGCGTTCACCCCTCCACTTT. It encodes CASRMRNLRSPLHF.

The rearrangement joins TRBV5-6 to TRBJ2-5; perhaps TRBD1 as D (6 bases). Germline V gene lookup returns CDR1 SGHDT and CDR2 YYEEEE. V was pared by 3 bases and J by 6 bases, with 12 bases between. CDR3 size: 13 residues. This CDR3 reads CASSSQGGKTQYF. The CDR3 DNA follows: TGTGCCAGCAGCTCACAGGGTGGAAAGACCCAGTACTTC. The entire variable domain, with the rest obtained from reference TRBV5-6 and TRBJ2-5, is as follows: DAGVTQSPTHLIKTRGQQVTLRCSPKSGHDTVSWYQQALGQGPQFIFQYYEEEERQRGNFPDRFSGHQFPNYSSELNVNALLLGDSALYLCASSSQGGKTQYFGPGTRLLVL.

The chain is built from TRBV7-9 and TRBJ1-4, with D possibly TRBD1 on 5 matching bases. This CDR3 comprises 14 residues. Trimming took 5 bases from V and 3 from J, leaving 10 bases between them. Germline V CDR1 and CDR2: SEHNR, FQNEAQ (reference sequence). The CDR3: CASSPRAPNEKLFF. In DNA, the CDR3 is TGTGCCAGCAGCCCCAGGGCTCCTAATGAAAAACTGTTTTTT.

CDR3 coding DNA: TGTGCCAGCAGCAAGACTTTCATAGGGGACGGCACAGATACGCAGTATTTT. This codes for CASSKTFIGDGTDTQYF. The chain couples TRBV9 to TRBJ2-3; D is perhaps TRBD1 or TRBD2 (5 bases each). In germline, CDR1 is SGDLS, CDR2 YYNGEE. CDR3 length: 17 amino acids. V shed 4 bases and J shed 1 base, with 19 bases lying between them.

The CDR3 sequence: CASSTGRDPADTQYF. CDR3 in DNA: TGTGCCAGTAGTACCGGACGGGACCCCGCGGATACGCAGTATTTT. The V call is TRBV19, the J call TRBJ2-3; the D call may be TRBD1 or TRBD2 (5 bases each). Germline lookup yields CDR1 LNHDA and CDR2 SQIVND (reference sequence). The ends were cut back, 4 bases at V and 6 bases at J, with 17 bases in the middle. CDR3 length equals 15 residues.

V and J are TRBV28 and TRBJ2-7; D might be TRBD1 (6 bases). Germline CDR1 MDHEN, CDR2 SYDVKM. The CDR3 extends over 12 amino acids. The germline V and J ends were trimmed by 5 bases and 3 bases, with 8 bases remaining between them. The CDR3 spells CASSVQGYEQYF. The DNA for the CDR3 is TGTGCCAGCAGTGTACAGGGCTACGAGCAGTACTTC.

V and J are TRBV19 and TRBJ2-7, with a tentative D call TRBD1 (6 bases). Germline V gene data show CDR1 as LNHDA and CDR2 as SQIVND (reference sequence). The germline V and J ends were trimmed by 5 bases and 1 base, with 12 bases remaining between them. The CDR3 loop spans 14 amino acids. Written as DNA, the CDR3 is TGTGCCAGTAGTCAGCCAGGGGTGTCCTACGAGCAGTACTTC. This encodes CASSQPGVSYEQYF.

This clone occurred once. The chain has TRBV16 and TRBJ2-1; 7 bases map to TRBD2. V lost 4 bases, J lost 4 bases, and 7 bases stayed unmatched. This CDR3 region has 15 residues. CDR1 is KGHSY, CDR2 FQNENV, per germline. The CDR3 DNA reads as TGTGCCAGCAGCCGTCGCGGGAGTGGGTACAATGAGCAGTTCTTC. Its protein is CASSRRGSGYNEQFF.

V is TRBV5-6 and J is TRBJ2-2; 8 nucleotides line up with TRBD2. Trimming cost V 3 bases and J 5 bases; bases outside gene matches: 9. There are 16 residues in the CDR3. From germline, CDR1 is SGHDT and CDR2 YYEEEE. The CDR3 sequence: CASSSNSGTRTGELFF. The CDR3 DNA is TGTGCCAGCAGCTCGAATAGCGGGACAAGGACCGGGGAGCTGTTTTTT.

This chain connects TRBV7-2 to TRBJ2-7, with a possible D match to TRBD1 (6 bases). The germline V gene encodes CDR1 SGHTA and CDR2 FQGNSA. CDR3 length: 13 amino acids. The V end lost 6 bases, the J end lost 0 bases, and 9 bases lay between the germline ends. CDR3 bases: TGTGCCAGCAGGACAGGAAACTCCTACGAGCAGTACTTC. It yields the protein CASRTGNSYEQYF.

This chain links TRBV13 with TRBJ2-6; the D is unclear. The V gene lost 4 bases and the J gene lost 4 bases, with 5 bases spanning the gap. CDR3 length equals 13 residues. Germline CDR1 PRHDT, CDR2 FYEKMQ (reference sequence). The DNA for the CDR3 is TGTGCCAGCAGCTCTACCGGGGCCAACGTCCTGACTTTC. Its protein product is CASSSTGANVLTF.

The chain links TRBV7-2 to TRBJ2-2, with TRBD1 as a possible D gene (5 bases). Deletions cut 1 base from V and 4 bases from J, with 10 bases between. CDR1 SGHTA and CDR2 FQGNSA come from the germline V gene. The CDR3 is 15 amino acids. CDR3 sequence reads: CASSLVLTATGELFF. The CDR3 region has the DNA TGTGCCAGCAGCTTAGTCTTGACAGCCACCGGGGAGCTGTTTTTT.